This T cell receptor (beta chain) is drawn from a study of control samples from healthy donors and cancer patients. Generated by immunoSEQ multiplex PCR, the TCRdb table keeps only in-frame clones and is missing some. This sample's clone table lists fewer than 250,000 clones. Sequencing was performed on blood. The source of this sequence is a woman aged 30 to 39 in good health.

The CDR3 loop is CAAGTGGVRTGELFF. The CDR3 nucleotides are TGTGCCGCCGGGACAGGGGGCGTGAGGACCGGGGAGCTGTTTTTT. J is TRBJ2-2 and V is TRBV6-4, with TRBD1 matching over 12 bases. The CDR3 totals 15 residues. The V gene end was trimmed by 11 bases and the J gene end by 5 bases; junction bases not matched to a gene: 9. Germline-derived CDR1 and CDR2 are MRHNA and SNTAGT.